Listed below are T cell receptor beta chains from one sample, sequenced in a study of blood T cell repertoires in COVID-19. The protocol was immunoSEQ multiplex PCR, while the TCRdb copy is restricted to in-frame clones and leaves out a portion. The sample shows 250,000 or so clones, 88% of them seen only once. Sequenced material: peripheral blood. The source is a young woman with acute or convalescent COVID-19. Each CDR3 is given with its conserved first and last residue. Each record gives: V gene, clone size, J gene, D gene, CDR3 protein, CDR3 DNA. D genes are given only for firm matches. A row's size may be missing; if present it is once, few, many or a size class.

TRBV30	NA	TRBJ2-7	NA	CAWSVGGGTYEQYF	TGTGCCTGGAGTGTTGGGGGAGGAACCTACGAGCAGTACTTC
TRBV3-1/TRBV3-2	NA	TRBJ2-5	TRBD2	CASSQEGLAVETQYF	TGTGCCAGCAGCCAAGAGGGACTAGCGGTAGAGACCCAGTACTTC
TRBV27	few	TRBJ1-1	NA	CASSSYRTVEAFF	TGTGCCAGCAGTTCTTATAGAACAGTAGAAGCTTTCTTT
TRBV5-1	NA	TRBJ2-3	NA	CASSQQGSGTDTQYF	TGCGCCAGCAGCCAGCAGGGAAGTGGCACAGATACGCAGTATTTT
TRBV19	NA	TRBJ1-5	NA	CASSIWRGTGSNQPQHF	TGTGCCAGTAGTATATGGAGAGGAACGGGAAGCAATCAGCCCCAGCATTTT
TRBV5-1	NA	TRBJ2-7	TRBD2	CASSLGAGGTYEQYF	TGCGCCAGCAGCTTGGGCGCGGGAGGAACCTACGAGCAGTACTTC
TRBV24-1	NA	TRBJ2-2	TRBD1	CATSGADRANTGELFF	TGTGCCACCAGTGGGGCTGACAGGGCGAACACCGGGGAGCTGTTTTTT
TRBV27	NA	TRBJ2-5	NA	CASSLSGEDQETQYF	TGTGCCAGCAGTTTATCGGGGGAGGACCAAGAGACCCAGTACTTC
TRBV14	NA	TRBJ1-3	NA	CASSPSGFGNTIYF	TGTGCCAGCAGCCCGTCAGGGTTTGGAAACACCATATATTTT
TRBV6-6	NA	TRBJ2-1	TRBD2	CASSFSGRSNEQFF	TGTGCCAGCAGTTTTAGCGGGAGGAGTAATGAGCAGTTCTTC
TRBV7-6	once	TRBJ2-3	NA	CASSLGTTSTDTQYF	TGTGCCAGCAGCCTCGGGACAACTAGCACAGATACGCAGTATTTT
TRBV27	few	TRBJ2-2	NA	CASSLSTGELFF	TGTGCCAGCAGTCTTTCCACCGGGGAGCTGTTTTTT
TRBV5-4	NA	TRBJ1-2	NA	CASSKKDRPNYGYTF	TGTGCCAGCAGTAAGAAGGACAGACCTAACTATGGCTACACCTTC
TRBV19	NA	TRBJ1-5	NA	CASSIGTEPYQPQHF	TGTGCCAGTAGTATAGGGACAGAGCCCTATCAGCCCCAGCATTTT
TRBV27	NA	TRBJ2-1	TRBD2	CASSLPLAGGYNEQFF	TGTGCCAGCAGTTTACCCCTAGCGGGAGGATACAATGAGCAGTTCTTC
TRBV6-5	NA	TRBJ1-2	NA	CASRKGVYGYTF	TGTGCCAGCAGAAAAGGGGTTTATGGCTACACCTTC
TRBV5-8	NA	TRBJ1-1	TRBD1	CASNEDRGPEAFF	TGTGCCAGCAACGAGGACAGGGGCCCTGAAGCTTTCTTT
TRBV24-1	NA	TRBJ2-1	TRBD2	CATSDRASGRGADEQFF	TGTGCCACCAGTGATCGAGCTAGCGGGAGGGGGGCGGATGAGCAGTTCTTC
TRBV12-3/TRBV12-4	NA	TRBJ2-1	NA	CASSLSPRHEQFF	TGTGCCAGCAGTTTATCGCCCAGGCATGAGCAGTTCTTC
TRBV15	NA	TRBJ2-1	TRBD2	CATSPAREGNEQFF	TGTGCCACCAGCCCCGCGCGGGAGGGAAATGAGCAGTTCTTC
TRBV29-1	NA	TRBJ2-1	NA	CSVEGARQAFRVYNEQFF	TGCAGCGTTGAAGGGGCCAGACAGGCTTTTCGTGTTTACAATGAGCAGTTCTTC
TRBV15	once	TRBJ1-5	NA	CATTSGFDQPQHF	TGTGCCACCACCTCGGGTTTCGACCAGCCCCAGCATTTT
TRBV5-1	few	TRBJ2-7	NA	CASSLEGVGAYEQYF	TGCGCCAGCAGCTTGGAGGGGGTAGGGGCCTACGAGCAGTACTTC